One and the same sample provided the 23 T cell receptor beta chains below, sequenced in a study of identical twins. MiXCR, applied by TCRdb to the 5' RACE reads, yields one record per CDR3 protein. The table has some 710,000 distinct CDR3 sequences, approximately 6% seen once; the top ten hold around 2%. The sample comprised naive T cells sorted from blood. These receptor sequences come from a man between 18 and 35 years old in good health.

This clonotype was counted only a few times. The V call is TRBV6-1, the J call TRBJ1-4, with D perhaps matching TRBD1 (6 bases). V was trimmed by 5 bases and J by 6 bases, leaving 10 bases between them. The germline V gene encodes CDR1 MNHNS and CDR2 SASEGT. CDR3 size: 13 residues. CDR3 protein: CASSRPGDEKLFF. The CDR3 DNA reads TGTGCCAGCAGTCGCCCAGGGGATGAAAAACTGTTTTTT.

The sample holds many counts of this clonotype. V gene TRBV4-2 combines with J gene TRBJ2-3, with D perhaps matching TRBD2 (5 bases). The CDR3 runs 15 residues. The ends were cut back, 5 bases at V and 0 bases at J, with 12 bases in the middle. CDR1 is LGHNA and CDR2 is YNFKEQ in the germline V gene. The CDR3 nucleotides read TGTGCCAGCAGCTTGGAGGAAGATAGCACAGATACGCAGTATTTT. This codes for CASSLEEDSTDTQYF.

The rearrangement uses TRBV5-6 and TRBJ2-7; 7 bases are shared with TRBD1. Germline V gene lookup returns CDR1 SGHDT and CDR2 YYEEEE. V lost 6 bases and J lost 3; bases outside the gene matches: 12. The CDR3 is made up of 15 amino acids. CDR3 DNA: TGTGCCAGCACCACCCGAGGGACAGCCCACTACGAGCAGTACTTC. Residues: CASTTRGTAHYEQYF.

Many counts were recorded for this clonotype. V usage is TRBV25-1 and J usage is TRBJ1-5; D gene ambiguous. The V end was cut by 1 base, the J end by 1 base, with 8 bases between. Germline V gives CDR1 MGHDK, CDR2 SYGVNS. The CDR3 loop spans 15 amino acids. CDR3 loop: CASSESGASNQPQHF. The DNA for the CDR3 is TGTGCCAGCAGTGAATCAGGCGCAAGCAATCAGCCCCAGCATTTT.

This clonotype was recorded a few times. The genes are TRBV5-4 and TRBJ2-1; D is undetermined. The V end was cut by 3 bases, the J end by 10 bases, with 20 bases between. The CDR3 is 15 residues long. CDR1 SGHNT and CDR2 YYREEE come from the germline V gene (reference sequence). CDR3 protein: CASSSPTAPQWEQFF. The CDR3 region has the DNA TGTGCCAGCAGCTCCCCAACGGCGCCCCAATGGGAGCAGTTCTTC.

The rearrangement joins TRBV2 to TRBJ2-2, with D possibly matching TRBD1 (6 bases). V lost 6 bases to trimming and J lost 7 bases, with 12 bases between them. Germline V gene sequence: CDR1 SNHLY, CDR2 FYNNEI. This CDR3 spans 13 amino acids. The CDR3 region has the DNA TGTGCCAGCAGAGGGACAATTAACGGGGAGCTGTTTTTT. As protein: CASRGTINGELFF.

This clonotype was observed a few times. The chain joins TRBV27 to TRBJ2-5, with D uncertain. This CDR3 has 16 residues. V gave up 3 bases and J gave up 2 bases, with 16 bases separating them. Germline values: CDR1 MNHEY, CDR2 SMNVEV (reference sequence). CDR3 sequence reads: CASSLSHPGVQETQYF. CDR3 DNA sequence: TGTGCCAGCAGTTTGAGTCATCCCGGAGTGCAAGAGACCCAGTACTTC.

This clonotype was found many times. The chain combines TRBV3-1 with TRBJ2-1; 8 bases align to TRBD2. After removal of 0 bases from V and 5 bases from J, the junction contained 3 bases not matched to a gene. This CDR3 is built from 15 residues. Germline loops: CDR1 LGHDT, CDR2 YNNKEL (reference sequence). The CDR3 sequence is CASSQERLANNEQFF. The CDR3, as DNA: TGTGCCAGCAGCCAAGAAAGACTAGCGAACAATGAGCAGTTCTTC.

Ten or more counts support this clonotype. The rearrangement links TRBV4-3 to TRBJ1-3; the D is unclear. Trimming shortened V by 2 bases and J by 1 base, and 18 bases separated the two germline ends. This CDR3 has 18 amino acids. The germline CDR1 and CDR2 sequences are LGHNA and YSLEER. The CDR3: CASSQRSVVGPSGNTIYF. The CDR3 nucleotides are TGCGCCAGCAGCCAAAGATCAGTCGTGGGCCCTTCTGGAAACACCATATATTTT.

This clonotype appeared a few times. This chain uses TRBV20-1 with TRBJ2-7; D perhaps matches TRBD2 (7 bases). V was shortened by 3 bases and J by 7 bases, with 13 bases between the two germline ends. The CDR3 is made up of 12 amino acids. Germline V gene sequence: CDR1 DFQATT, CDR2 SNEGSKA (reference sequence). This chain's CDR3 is CSASRGAGEQYV. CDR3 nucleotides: TGCAGTGCTAGCCGGGGGGCCGGGGAGCAGTACGTC.

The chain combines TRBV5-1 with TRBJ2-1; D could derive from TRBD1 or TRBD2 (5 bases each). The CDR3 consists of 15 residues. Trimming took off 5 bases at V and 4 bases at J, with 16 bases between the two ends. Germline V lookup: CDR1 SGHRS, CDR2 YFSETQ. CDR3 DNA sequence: TGCGCCAGCAGTTTCCGGGACGGGCGGTACAATGAGCAGTTCTTC. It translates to CASSFRDGRYNEQFF. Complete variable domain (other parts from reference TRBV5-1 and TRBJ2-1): KAGVTQTPRYLIKTRGQQVTLSCSPISGHRSVSWYQQTPGQGLQFLFEYFSETQRNKGNFPGRFSGRQFSNSRSEMNVSTLELGDSALYLCASSFRDGRYNEQFFGPGTRLTVL.

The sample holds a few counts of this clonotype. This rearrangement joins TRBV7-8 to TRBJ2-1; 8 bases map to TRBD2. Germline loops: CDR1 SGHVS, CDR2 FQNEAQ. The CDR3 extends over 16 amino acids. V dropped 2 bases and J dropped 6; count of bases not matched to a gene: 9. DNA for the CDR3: TGTGCCAGCAGCTTACCCCCCGGGAGGGCCGGCAATGAGCAGTTCTTC. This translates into CASSLPPGRAGNEQFF.

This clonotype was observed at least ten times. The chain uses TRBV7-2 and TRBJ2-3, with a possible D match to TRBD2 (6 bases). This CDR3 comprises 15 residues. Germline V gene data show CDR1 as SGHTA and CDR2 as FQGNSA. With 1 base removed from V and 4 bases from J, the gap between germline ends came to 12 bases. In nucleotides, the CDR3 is TGTGCCAGCAGCTTAGTCGGAGGGATGTCAGATACGCAGTATTTT. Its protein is CASSLVGGMSDTQYF.

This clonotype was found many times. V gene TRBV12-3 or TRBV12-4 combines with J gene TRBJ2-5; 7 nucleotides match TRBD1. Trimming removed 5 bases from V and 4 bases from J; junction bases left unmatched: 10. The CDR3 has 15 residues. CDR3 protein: CASSPTGFVGETQYF. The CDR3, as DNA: TGTGCCAGCAGTCCGACAGGGTTCGTCGGAGAGACCCAGTACTTC.

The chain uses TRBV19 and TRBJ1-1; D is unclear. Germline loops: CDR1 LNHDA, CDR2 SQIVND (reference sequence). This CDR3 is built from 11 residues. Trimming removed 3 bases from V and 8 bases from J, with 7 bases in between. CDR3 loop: CASSIGREAFF. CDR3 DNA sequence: TGTGCCAGTAGTATCGGCCGAGAAGCTTTCTTT.

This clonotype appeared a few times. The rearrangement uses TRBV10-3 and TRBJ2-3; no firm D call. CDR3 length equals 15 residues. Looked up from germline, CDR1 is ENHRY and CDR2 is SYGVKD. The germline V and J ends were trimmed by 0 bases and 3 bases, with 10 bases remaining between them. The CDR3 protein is CAISESKVTTDTQYF. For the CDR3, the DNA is TGTGCCATCAGTGAGTCAAAAGTTACAACAGATACGCAGTATTTT.

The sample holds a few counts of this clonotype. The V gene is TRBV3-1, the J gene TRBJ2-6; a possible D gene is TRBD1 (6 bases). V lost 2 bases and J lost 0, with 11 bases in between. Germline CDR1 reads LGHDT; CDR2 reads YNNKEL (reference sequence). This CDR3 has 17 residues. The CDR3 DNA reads TGTGCCAGCAGCCAAAGGACAGCCCCCTCTGGGGCCAACGTCCTGACTTTC. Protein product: CASSQRTAPSGANVLTF.

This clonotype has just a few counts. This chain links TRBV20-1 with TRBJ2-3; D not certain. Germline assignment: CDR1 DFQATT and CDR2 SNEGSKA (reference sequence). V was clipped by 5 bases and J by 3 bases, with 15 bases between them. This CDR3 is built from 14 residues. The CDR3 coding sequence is TGCAGTGCTCCTCTGGTATTGGGGACAGATACGCAGTATTTT. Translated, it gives CSAPLVLGTDTQYF.

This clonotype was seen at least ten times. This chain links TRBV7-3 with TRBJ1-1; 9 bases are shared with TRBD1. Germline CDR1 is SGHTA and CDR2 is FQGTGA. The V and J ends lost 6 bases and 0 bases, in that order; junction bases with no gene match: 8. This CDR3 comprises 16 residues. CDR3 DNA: TGTGCCAGCAGAAAGGGTGACAGGGGGATGAACACTGAAGCTTTCTTT. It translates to CASRKGDRGMNTEAFF. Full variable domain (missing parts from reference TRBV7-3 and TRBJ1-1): GAGVSQTPSNKVTEKGKYVELRCDPISGHTALYWYRQSLGQGPEFLIYFQGTGAADDSGLPNDRFFAVRPEGSVSTLKIQRTERGDSAVYLCASRKGDRGMNTEAFFGQGTRLTVV.

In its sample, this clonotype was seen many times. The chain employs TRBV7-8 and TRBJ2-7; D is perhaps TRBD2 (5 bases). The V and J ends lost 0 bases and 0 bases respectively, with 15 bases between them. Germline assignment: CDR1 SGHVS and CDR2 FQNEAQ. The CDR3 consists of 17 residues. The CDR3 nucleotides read TGTGCCAGCAGCTTAGCGACCGGCGGGTGGGTCTCCTACGAGCAGTACTTC. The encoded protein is CASSLATGGWVSYEQYF. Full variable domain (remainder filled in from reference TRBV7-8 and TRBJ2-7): GAGVSQSPRYKVAKRGQDVALRCDPISGHVSLFWYQQALGQGPEFLTYFQNEAQLDKSGLPSDRFFAERPEGSVSTLKIQRTQQEDSAVYLCASSLATGGWVSYEQYFGPGTRLTVT.

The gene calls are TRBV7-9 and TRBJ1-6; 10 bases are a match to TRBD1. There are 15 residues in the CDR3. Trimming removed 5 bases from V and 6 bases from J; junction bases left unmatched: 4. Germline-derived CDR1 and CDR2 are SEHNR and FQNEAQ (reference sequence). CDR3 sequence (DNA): TGTGCCAGCAGCCCAGGACAGGGGGTTAATTCACCCCTCCACTTT. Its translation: CASSPGQGVNSPLHF.

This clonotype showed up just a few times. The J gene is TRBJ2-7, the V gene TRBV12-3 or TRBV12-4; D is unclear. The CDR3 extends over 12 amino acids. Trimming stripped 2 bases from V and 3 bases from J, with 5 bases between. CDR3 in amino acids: CASSLLIYEQYF. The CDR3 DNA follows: TGTGCCAGCAGTTTACTTATCTACGAGCAGTACTTC.

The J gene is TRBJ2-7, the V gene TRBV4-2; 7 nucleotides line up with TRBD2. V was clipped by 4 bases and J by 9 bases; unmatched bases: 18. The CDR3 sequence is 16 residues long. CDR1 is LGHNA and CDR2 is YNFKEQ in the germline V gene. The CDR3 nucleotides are TGTGCCAGCAGCCCCTCCTCGTTGGGAGGGCCAGACGGGCAGTACTTC. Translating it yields CASSPSSLGGPDGQYF.